The present entry profiles one T cell receptor (beta chain) with its context. With V trimmed by 0 bases and J by 1 base, 11 bases remained unmatched. Germline V lookup: CDR1 LNHDA, CDR2 SQIVND (reference sequence). CDR3 length equals 19 residues. The sample comes from a study of blood T cell repertoires in COVID-19. The protocol was immunoSEQ multiplex PCR, while the TCRdb copy is restricted to in-frame clones and leaves out a portion. Of 9,500 to 11,000 clones listed, nearly 90% are singletons. The TCR comes from a man aged 25-40 years with active or convalescent COVID-19. Material: peripheral blood. This chain joins TRBV19 and TRBJ2-1; 8 nucleotides match TRBD2. The CDR3 sequence is CASSIDRGGAVGSYNEQFF. The CDR3 DNA reads TGTGCCAGTAGTATAGACCGGGGGGGCGCGGTAGGGTCCTACAATGAGCAGTTCTTC.